Below are 28 T cell receptor beta chains sequenced from a single sample in a study of T cell clonality in common variable immunodeficiency. Method: immunoSEQ multiplex PCR; TCRdb's copy keeps in-frame clones and lacks some. This sample has 35,000 or so clones, each found more than once. The sequencing input was peripheral blood mononuclear cells. Source of these receptors: a person aged 18 to 69 in good health.

In its sample, this clone was seen many times. The CDR3 goes on 3 residues after the read ends, and that part is filled in from the germline J gene. The gene calls are TRBV4-1 and TRBJ1-1, with TRBD1 identical over 8 bases. With 6 bases clipped from V and 5 bases from J, the junction kept 11 bases outside the gene matches. CDR3 length equals 15 residues. In germline, CDR1 is MGHRA, CDR2 YSYEKL. CDR3 bases read: TGCGCCAGCAGTCGAGCGACAGGGGTTGAAACTGAA. Its translation is CASSRATGVETE. The entire CDR3 protein reads CASSRATGVETEAFF.

This clone was recorded at least ten times. With the read ending 3 residues before the CDR3 end, the germline J gene is used to fill in that end. The chain couples TRBV4-1 to TRBJ1-5; TRBD1 is a possible D gene (5 bases). The germline V gene has CDR1 MGHRA and CDR2 YSYEKL. The CDR3 is 14 residues long. CDR3 loop: CASSQGAWQGPQHF. CDR3 DNA, as far as it was read: TGCGCCAGCAGCCAAGGCGCGTGGCAGGGACCC.

This clone has a count of ten or more. The observed sequence ends 3 residues before the CDR3 terminus, with the missing tail filled in from the germline J gene. V and J are TRBV20-1 and TRBJ1-6; a weak D match, TRBD1 (6 bases). Trimming left V 0 bases short and J 0 bases short, with 12 bases between. The CDR3 runs to 17 residues. The germline V gene encodes CDR1 DFQATT and CDR2 SNEGSKA (reference sequence). The CDR3 sequence: CSAREVGANSYNSPLHF. The part of the CDR3 DNA that was read is TGCAGTGCTAGAGAGGTGGGGGCAAACTCCTATAATTCACCC.

This clone was counted many times. The CDR3 is CASSPQGGRGNSPLHF. CDR3 bases read: TGTGCCAGCAGCCCCCAAGGGGGCAGAGGTAATTCACCC. This rearrangement joins TRBV9 to TRBJ1-6, with 7 nucleotides matching TRBD1. Read sequence stops 3 residues before the CDR3 end, and the germline J gene provides the missing end. The CDR3 runs 16 residues. Germline trimming cut 4 bases from V and 6 bases from J; bases unmatched to any gene: 10. CDR1 is SGDLS, CDR2 YYNGEE, per germline.

To note about this clone: The junction departs from the called germline gene at one end, perhaps through a read error. From the germline J gene comes the end of the CDR3, since the read stops 3 residues before it. The V call is TRBV7-3, the J call TRBJ2-3, with D perhaps TRBD2 (5 bases). The V gene's germline CDR1 is SGHTA and CDR2 FQGTGA. The CDR3 consists of 15 residues. CDR3 sequence: CVSRLIAGSTDTQYF. CDR3 DNA, as far as it was read: TGTGTCAGCCGCTTAATTGCGGGTAGCACAGATACG.

This clone was seen ten or more times. The read ends 3 residues shy of where the CDR3 ends; the end is completed using the germline J gene. The chain carries TRBV2 and TRBJ1-4, with D perhaps TRBD1 (5 bases). The CDR3 extends over 16 amino acids. CDR1 is SNHLY, CDR2 FYNNEI, per germline. The ends were cut back, 2 bases at V and 4 bases at J, with 14 bases in the middle. CDR3: CASSEFRRGVNEKLFF. The CDR3 bases that were read are TGTGCCAGCAGTGAATTTCGGCGGGGGGTTAATGAAAAA.

Many counts were recorded for this clone. The CDR3 end lies 3 residues beyond the end of the read and is filled in from the germline J gene. This rearrangement joins TRBV5-4 to TRBJ1-2, with D perhaps matching TRBD1 (5 bases). With 0 bases removed from V and 4 bases from J, the gap between germline ends came to 7 bases. The CDR3 sequence is 13 residues long. In germline, CDR1 is SGHNT, CDR2 YYREEE (reference sequence). CDR3 region: CASSLGGGYGYTF. The covered CDR3 bases are TGTGCCAGCAGCTTGGGGGGGGGCTATGGC. Looking up the rest from reference TRBV5-4 and TRBJ1-2 gives the full variable domain: ETGVTQSPTHLIKTRGQQVTLRCSSQSGHNTVSWYQQALGQGPQFIFQYYREEENGRGNFPPRFSGLQFPNYSSELNVNALELDDSALYLCASSLGGGYGYTFGSGTRLTVV.

In its sample, this clone was seen many times. The read stops 3 residues short of the end of the CDR3; the missing end is completed from the germline J gene. The chain couples TRBV5-1 to TRBJ1-2; the match to TRBD1 covers 7 bases. The germline CDR1 and CDR2 sequences are SGHRS and YFSETQ. This CDR3 is built from 15 residues. Here the CDR3 reads CASSSLPGQVWGYTF. Incomplete CDR3 DNA: TGCGCCAGCAGCTCCCTACCTGGACAGGTATGGGGC. The variable domain in full, with the rest retrieved from reference TRBV5-1 and TRBJ1-2, is KAGVTQTPRYLIKTRGQQVTLSCSPISGHRSVSWYQQTPGQGLQFLFEYFSETQRNKGNFPGRFSGRQFSNSRSEMNVSTLELGDSALYLCASSSLPGQVWGYTFGSGTRLTVV.

This clone was counted ten times or more. The sequence runs out 3 residues before the end of the CDR3; the remainder is reconstructed from the germline J gene. This chain joins TRBV20-1 and TRBJ1-2; possibly TRBD1 for D (5 bases). V dropped 1 base and J dropped 3 bases, with 15 bases sitting between them. This CDR3 is 15 amino acids long. The germline gives CDR1 DFQATT, CDR2 SNEGSKA (reference sequence). CDR3 DNA, as far as it was read: TGCAGTGCTAGAGGAACAGGCGGGGGATACTATGGC. Its protein product is CSARGTGGGYYG. The CDR3 in its entirety is CSARGTGGGYYGYTF.

This clone was detected many times. Partial CDR3 DNA: TGTGCCAGCAGCCAGAACAGGGTATCCTACGAG. Protein: CASSQNRVSYE. The whole CDR3 protein is CASSQNRVSYEQYF. The genes are TRBV16 and TRBJ2-7, with D perhaps TRBD1 (6 bases). The read gets to within 3 residues of the CDR3 end, and the germline J gene fills in the rest. Germline V gene sequence: CDR1 KGHSY, CDR2 FQNENV. CDR3 length equals 14 residues. V was trimmed by 3 bases and J by 1 base, leaving 10 bases between them.

This clone has at least ten counts. Coverage ceases 3 residues before the CDR3 finishes, and the germline J gene fills in the end. This chain links TRBV18 with TRBJ2-7; tentatively, D is TRBD1 (5 bases). Germline assignment: CDR1 KGHSH and CDR2 LQKENI. V shed 0 bases and J shed 3 bases, with 12 bases lying between them. The CDR3 runs 15 residues. The CDR3: CASSPPDIPVYEQYF. CDR3 DNA (partial): TGTGCCAGCTCACCACCGGACATACCCGTCTACGAG.

This clone occurred many times. From the germline J gene comes the end of the CDR3, since the read stops 3 residues before it. The V and J genes are TRBV23-1 and TRBJ1-5; D gene ambiguous. TRBV23-1 is given ORF status, its function remaining uncertain. V lost 0 bases to trimming and J lost 0 bases, with 3 bases between them. CDR3 length: 14 residues. CDR3: CASSQSYSNQPQHF. The CDR3 DNA, read in part, is TGCGCCAGCAGTCAATCCTATAGCAATCAGCCC.

This clone was counted many times. Here the CDR3 reads CASSLLAREQFF. The sequenced CDR3 bases are TGTGCCAGCAGCTTGCTGGCACGTGAG. V usage is TRBV5-5 and J usage is TRBJ2-1; unclear D gene. Read coverage stops 3 residues before the CDR3 terminus; the germline J gene supplies the remainder. Trimming pared 1 base from V and 9 bases from J, leaving 8 bases between. This CDR3 has 12 residues. CDR1 and CDR2 (germline): SGHKS, YYEKEE (reference sequence).

This clone was found many times. The CDR3 is cut off 3 residues early in the read; its end comes from the germline J gene. The gene calls are TRBV6-1 and TRBJ1-5, with a weak D call TRBD1 (6 bases). CDR3 length: 13 residues. Germline V lookup: CDR1 MNHNS, CDR2 SASEGT. V lost 3 bases and J 5 bases, leaving 8 bases between the germline ends. CDR3 region: CASSEGHYQPQHF. The part of the CDR3 DNA that was read is TGTGCCAGCAGTGAGGGACATTATCAGCCC.

This clone showed up many times. The sequence runs out 3 residues before the end of the CDR3; the remainder is reconstructed from the germline J gene. The chain links TRBV19 to TRBJ2-7; D is undetermined. The ends were cut back, 4 bases at V and 4 bases at J, with 14 bases in the middle. CDR3 length equals 14 residues. Germline loops: CDR1 LNHDA, CDR2 SQIVND (reference sequence). The chain's CDR3 is CASSSQSKPYEQYF. The CDR3 bases that were read are TGTGCCAGTAGTAGCCAGTCCAAACCGTACGAG.

This clone was recorded at least ten times. The read finishes 3 residues shy of the CDR3 end, and the germline J gene is used to complete it. The rearrangement joins TRBV2 to TRBJ2-7; no clear D gene. Trimming pared 8 bases from V and 2 bases from J, leaving 10 bases between. Germline assignment: CDR1 SNHLY and CDR2 FYNNEI. The CDR3 length is 12 residues. CDR3 region: CASSQITYEQYF. Incomplete CDR3 DNA: TGTGCCAGCTCCCAGATTACCTACGAG.

This clone has ten or more counts. An end of the junction differs from the germline gene, which may be a read error. The sequenced fragment ends 3 residues before the CDR3 boundary, so the rest is inferred from the germline J gene. The genes are TRBV7-7 and TRBJ2-7; 10 nucleotides align to TRBD1. The CDR3 sequence is 15 residues long. Per germline, CDR1 SSHAT and CDR2 FNYEAQ (reference sequence). The part of the CDR3 DNA that was read is TGTGCTAGCAGCGGAGACAGGGGGCTTTCCTACGAG. Translation gives CASSGDRGLSYE. The complete CDR3 reads CASSGDRGLSYEQYF.

There are many counts of this clone. The CDR3 extends 3 residues past the end of the read, so its final part is completed from the germline J gene. The chain carries TRBV30 and TRBJ1-1; tentative D call: TRBD1 (5 bases). Trimming shortened V by 5 bases and J by 3 bases, and 19 bases separated the two germline ends. The CDR3 runs to 15 residues. Germline V CDR1 and CDR2: GTSNPN, SVGIG (reference sequence). CDR3 sequence: CAWGSGTPRDTEAFF. The covered CDR3 bases are TGTGCCTGGGGGAGCGGGACCCCCCGGGACACTGAA.

This clone was counted many times. The CDR3 end lies 3 residues beyond the end of the read and is filled in from the germline J gene. V and J are TRBV9 and TRBJ2-3; D may be TRBD1 (5 bases). The V end was cut by 2 bases, the J end by 2 bases, with 9 bases between. The CDR3 covers 14 residues. Germline lookup yields CDR1 SGDLS and CDR2 YYNGEE. CDR3 residues: CASSVTGFTDTQYF. Partial CDR3 DNA: TGTGCCAGCAGCGTCACAGGTTTCACAGATACG.

This clone was found many times. From the germline J gene comes the end of the CDR3, since the read stops 3 residues before it. The genes are TRBV28 and TRBJ2-1; 11 bases align to TRBD2. The CDR3 is 15 residues long. CDR1 MDHEN and CDR2 SYDVKM come from the germline V gene. V was pared by 3 bases and J by 8 bases, with 6 bases of the junction left unmatched. Here the CDR3 reads CASSFTSGSRDEQFF. The sequenced CDR3 bases are TGTGCCAGCAGTTTTACTAGCGGGAGTAGGGATGAG. Using reference TRBV28 and TRBJ2-1 for the parts outside the CDR3, the full variable domain is DVKVTQSSRYLVKRTGEKVFLECVQDMDHENMFWYRQDPGLGLRLIYFSYDVKMKEKGDIPEGYSVSREKKERFSLILESASTNQTSMYLCASSFTSGSRDEQFFGPGTRLTVL.

This clone was counted many times. The sequence runs out 3 residues before the end of the CDR3; the remainder is reconstructed from the germline J gene. The chain employs TRBV11-2 and TRBJ1-5, with TRBD1 matching 9 bases. This CDR3 region has 14 residues. The junction had 4 bases not matched to a gene; V was cut back by 5 bases and J by 5 bases. Germline CDR1 reads SGHAT; CDR2 reads FQNNGV. The CDR3 sequence: CASSPDRGDQPQHF. The sequenced CDR3 bases are TGTGCCAGCAGCCCAGACAGGGGGGATCAGCCC.

This clone occurred many times. The sequenced fragment ends 3 residues before the CDR3 boundary, so the rest is inferred from the germline J gene. This sequence joins TRBV19 and TRBJ2-1; perhaps TRBD2 as D (6 bases). Looked up from germline, CDR1 is LNHDA and CDR2 is SQIVND (reference sequence). This CDR3 spans 15 amino acids. With 3 bases removed from V and 5 bases from J, the gap between germline ends came to 14 bases. The CDR3 bases that were read are TGTGCCAGTAGTATCGGGCGTCCGGGGGACAATGAG. This gives the protein CASSIGRPGDNE. The whole CDR3 sequence reads CASSIGRPGDNEQFF.

In its sample, this clone was seen many times. Coverage ceases 3 residues before the CDR3 finishes, and the germline J gene fills in the end. The V call is TRBV18, the J call TRBJ2-5; D unresolved. Germline values: CDR1 KGHSH, CDR2 LQKENI. The V end lost 0 bases, the J end lost 7 bases, and 9 bases lay between the germline ends. The CDR3 totals 13 residues. The CDR3 reads CASSPPSSGTQYF. Incomplete CDR3 DNA: TGTGCCAGCTCACCACCGAGCTCCGGGACC.

This clone was counted at least ten times. The CDR3 is cut off 3 residues early in the read; its end comes from the germline J gene. The chain has TRBV5-1 and TRBJ1-5; 9 positions agree with TRBD1. After removal of 9 bases from V and 4 bases from J, the junction contained 8 bases not matched to a gene. This CDR3 is 14 amino acids long. The germline V gene has CDR1 SGHRS and CDR2 YFSETQ. Incomplete CDR3 DNA: TGCGCCACCGCGGGACAGGGCGGTAATCAGCCC. Protein product: CATAGQGGNQP. The whole CDR3 reads CATAGQGGNQPQHF.

This clone appeared many times. Read coverage stops 3 residues before the CDR3 terminus; the germline J gene supplies the remainder. The J gene is TRBJ2-1, the V gene TRBV11-2; TRBD2 aligns across 7 bases. Trimming removed 7 bases from V and 5 bases from J; junction bases left unmatched: 8. The CDR3 is 14 residues long. Germline V CDR1 and CDR2: SGHAT, FQNNGV. The covered CDR3 bases are TGTGCCAGCACCTCTCGCGGGAGAGACAATGAG. Protein product: CASTSRGRDNE. The whole CDR3 protein is CASTSRGRDNEQFF. The full variable domain, in which reference TRBV11-2 and TRBJ2-1 provide the parts outside the CDR3, is EAGVAQSPRYKIIEKRQSVAFWCNPISGHATLYWYQQILGQGPKLLIQFQNNGVVDDSQLPKDRFSAERLKGVDSTLKIQPAKLEDSAVYLCASTSRGRDNEQFFGPGTRLTVL.

This clone occurred many times. The read stops 3 residues short of the end of the CDR3; the missing end is completed from the germline J gene. The chain links TRBV20-1 to TRBJ1-6; 7 nucleotides align to TRBD1. Per germline, CDR1 DFQATT and CDR2 SNEGSKA (reference sequence). The V gene end was trimmed by 5 bases and the J gene end by 10 bases; junction bases not matched to a gene: 8. The CDR3 length is 13 residues. The CDR3 DNA, read in part, is TGCAGTGCTCAAGACAGGGTTGGCTCACCC. Translating it yields CSAQDRVGSP. From start to end, the CDR3 is CSAQDRVGSPLHF.

At least ten counts were recorded for this clone. The missing CDR3 end, 3 residues past where the read stops, is filled in from the germline J gene. This chain links TRBV5-4 with TRBJ2-5; D is perhaps TRBD2 (5 bases). The germline V and J ends were trimmed by 4 bases and 5 bases, with 12 bases remaining between them. The CDR3 has 13 residues. CDR1 is SGHNT, CDR2 YYREEE, per germline (reference sequence). The sequenced part of the CDR3 DNA is TGTGCCAGCAGCCCCGCTAGCCAGGAGACC. Its translation: CASSPASQET. The CDR3 as a whole reads CASSPASQETQYF. The full variable domain, completed using reference TRBV5-4 and TRBJ2-5, is ETGVTQSPTHLIKTRGQQVTLRCSSQSGHNTVSWYQQALGQGPQFIFQYYREEENGRGNFPPRFSGLQFPNYSSELNVNALELDDSALYLCASSPASQETQYFGPGTRLLVL.

Many counts were recorded for this clone. The DNA ends 3 residues before the CDR3 does, and the rest of the CDR3 is filled in from the germline J gene. V gene TRBV7-9 combines with J gene TRBJ2-3; 7 positions match TRBD1. J was trimmed by 1 base and V by 4 bases; bases with no gene match: 2. The CDR3 has 14 amino acids. Germline CDR1 is SEHNR and CDR2 is FQNEAQ (reference sequence). The CDR3 DNA, read in part, is TGTGCCAGCAGCTCCGGACAGGGCACAGATACG. Translated: CASSSGQGTDT. In full, the CDR3 is CASSSGQGTDTQYF.